This TCR beta chain was identified during a study of blood T cell repertoires in COVID-19. Looking at the study overall: Acute and convalescent COVID-19 samples came from the United States, Italy and Spain. T cells, B-cell-depleted T cells, or PBMCs provided the cDNA or gDNA that served as material.

This clone was recorded once. The CDR3 totals 14 residues. Trimming cost V 1 base and J 7 bases, with 9 bases left between them. From germline, CDR1 is SGDLS and CDR2 YYNGEE. TCRdb's copy holds only in-frame clones and misses some; the assay was immunoSEQ multiplex PCR. The table includes around 140,000 clones, around 90% detected once. V is TRBV9 and J is TRBJ1-6, with D possibly being TRBD1 (5 bases). The sequence was collected from a man in his 70s with acute or convalescent COVID-19. Material for sequencing was peripheral blood. CDR3 nucleotides: TGTGCCAGCAGCGTATTCACAGGAAATTCACCCCTCCACTTT. Translated: CASSVFTGNSPLHF.